The subject of this entry is one T cell receptor (beta chain). Next came a second PCR, run for about 7 to 12 cycles, which used a sample-barcoded 5' primer along with a J-beta primer mix. TCRdb reanalysed the 5' RACE reads using MiXCR and keeps one entry per CDR3 protein. There are 1.5 million to 2 million distinct CDR3 sequences in the sample; under 30% occur only once, and about 8% lies in the top ten. This record belongs to a study of blood T cells in healthy people across ages. CDR1 is SQVTM and CDR2 is ANQGSEA in the germline V gene. Between the trimmed V and J ends, which lost 6 bases and 11 bases, there was a span of 14 bases. The CDR3 length is 12 residues.

Sequencing input: blood. The clonotype was recovered from a woman aged 25 to 39 in good health. The chain joins TRBV29-1 to TRBJ1-6; D is perhaps TRBD1 (5 bases). The CDR3 here is CSVRLQDPPLHF. DNA for the CDR3: TGCAGCGTGCGTTTACAGGACCCACCCCTCCACTTT.